The 28 T cell receptor beta chains given below trace back to one sample, sequenced in a study of CD8 T cells in ankylosing spondylitis (TCRdb year 2017). To prepare the library, 5' RACE was applied. TCRdb names Illumina HiSeq 2500 as the instrument used. TCRdb reran the public reads through fastp at Q25 and MiXCR, keeping productive beta chains. Rows are unified per CDR3 protein, each entry keeping the most common DNA and genes. This sample holds 350,000 or so distinct CDR3 sequences; about 14% were observed only once. The ten largest clones add up to roughly 0.99% of the sample. The specimen was blood, either unsorted or a sorted T cell fraction (not recorded which). The receptor source for this set is a male donor with ankylosing spondylitis or in good health (not recorded which).

The chain carries TRBV11-2 and TRBJ2-1, with 7 bases that match TRBD1. This CDR3 contains 14 residues. V shed 3 bases, J shed 3 bases, and the junction held 2 bases outside the gene matches. Germline V CDR1 and CDR2: SGHAT, FQNNGV. The CDR3 region has the DNA TGTGCCAGCAGCTTCGGGACAGTCTACAATGAGCAGTTCTTC. Residues: CASSFGTVYNEQFF.

The chain employs TRBV5-1 and TRBJ2-2; D is unclear. V lost 3 bases and J 9 bases, leaving 12 bases between the germline ends. The CDR3 is 13 amino acids. Per the germline V gene, CDR1 is SGHRS and CDR2 is YFSETQ. The CDR3 loop is CASSSSGTWELFF. The CDR3 DNA reads TGCGCCAGCAGCTCCTCCGGAACTTGGGAGCTGTTTTTT.

This clonotype was counted ten times or more. The gene calls are TRBV5-1 and TRBJ1-1, with a weak D call TRBD1 (5 bases). The length of the CDR3 is 13 residues. Per germline, CDR1 SGHRS and CDR2 YFSETQ. The germline V and J ends were trimmed by 5 bases and 4 bases, with 12 bases remaining between them. Here the CDR3 DNA reads TGCGCCAGCAGTCGTCAGGGAGGCACTGAAGCTTTCTTT. Encoded protein: CASSRQGGTEAFF.

The genes are TRBV5-1 and TRBJ2-7; 10 bases fit TRBD1. Germline V CDR1 and CDR2: SGHRS, YFSETQ. The length of the CDR3 is 15 residues. The V gene end was trimmed by 0 bases and the J gene end by 4 bases; junction bases not matched to a gene: 4. Here the CDR3 reads CASSLATGGGYEQYF. For the CDR3, the DNA is TGCGCCAGCAGCTTGGCGACAGGGGGCGGGTACGAGCAGTACTTC.

This clonotype was observed at least ten times. The genes are TRBV5-1 and TRBJ2-7; 10 nucleotides align to TRBD2. This CDR3 region has 15 residues. V dropped 4 bases and J dropped 4; count of bases not matched to a gene: 8. CDR1 is SGHRS, CDR2 YFSETQ, per germline. The CDR3 sequence is CASSVAGTSAYEQYF. In nucleotides, the CDR3 is TGCGCCAGCAGCGTTGCCGGGACTAGCGCTTACGAGCAGTACTTC.

This chain links TRBV19 with TRBJ2-7; TRBD2 might be the D (6 bases). The CDR3 is made up of 15 amino acids. V dropped 4 bases and J dropped 2 bases, with 15 bases sitting between them. Germline CDR1 LNHDA, CDR2 SQIVND (reference sequence). The CDR3 reads CASSRGSGLTYEQYF. The CDR3, as DNA: TGTGCCAGTAGTAGGGGGAGCGGGCTTACCTACGAGCAGTACTTC.

This clonotype was observed a handful of times. The chain couples TRBV20-1 to TRBJ1-6; D unresolved. The germline V and J ends were trimmed by 3 bases and 1 base, with 13 bases remaining between them. This CDR3 spans 16 amino acids. Germline V gene sequence: CDR1 DFQATT, CDR2 SNEGSKA (reference sequence). CDR3 in amino acids: CSASRGGRSYNSPLHF. The CDR3 DNA reads as TGCAGTGCTAGTCGGGGAGGGAGGTCCTATAATTCACCCCTCCACTTT.

This clonotype was observed a few times. The chain employs TRBV3-1 and TRBJ2-1, with 9 bases lining up with TRBD1. Germline V CDR1 and CDR2: LGHDT, YNNKEL (reference sequence). J gave up 9 bases and V 0 bases, and 6 bases lay outside the gene matches. The CDR3 consists of 15 residues. Here the CDR3 DNA reads TGTGCCAGCAGCCAAGAGGGACAGGGAAATGGTGAGCAGTTCTTC. Encoded protein: CASSQEGQGNGEQFF.

The sample holds a few counts of this clonotype. The chain employs TRBV7-9 and TRBJ1-2, with TRBD1 matching over 10 bases. V trimming: 3 bases; J trimming: 7 bases; junction bases outside the gene matches: 5. The CDR3 consists of 14 residues. Germline V gives CDR1 SEHNR, CDR2 FQNEAQ (reference sequence). The CDR3 spells CASSLDWDRGGYTF. The CDR3 nucleotides read TGTGCCAGCAGCTTGGATTGGGACAGGGGTGGCTACACCTTC. The whole variable domain, filled in from reference TRBV7-9 and TRBJ1-2, reads DTGVSQNPRHKITKRGQNVTFRCDPISEHNRLYWYRQTLGQGPEFLTYFQNEAQLEKSRLLSDRFSAERPKGSFSTLEIQRTEQGDSAMYLCASSLDWDRGGYTFGSGTRLTVV.

This clonotype came up a few times. The chain joins TRBV5-1 to TRBJ2-2, with TRBD2 identical over 11 bases. Germline CDR1 is SGHRS and CDR2 is YFSETQ. The junction had 2 bases not matched to a gene; V was cut back by 2 bases and J by 5 bases. The CDR3 is 15 amino acids. CDR3 DNA: TGCGCCAGCAGCTTTCTAGCGGGGGGAACCGGGGAGCTGTTTTTT. This encodes CASSFLAGGTGELFF.

This clonotype has a single count. V gene TRBV7-9 combines with J gene TRBJ2-5; 7 nucleotides align to TRBD2. This CDR3 contains 14 residues. Germline-derived CDR1 and CDR2 are SEHNR and FQNEAQ (reference sequence). Trimming took 5 bases from V and 3 from J; bases not matched to a gene: 6. The CDR3 DNA sequence: TGTGCCAGCAGCCGGCGGGGGAATAAAGAGACCCAGTACTTC. The encoded protein is CASSRRGNKETQYF.

This sequence joins TRBV3-1 and TRBJ1-2; possibly TRBD1 for D (5 bases). Trimming removed 0 bases from V and 4 bases from J, with 6 bases in between. Looked up from germline, CDR1 is LGHDT and CDR2 is YNNKEL (reference sequence). This CDR3 spans 13 amino acids. The CDR3: CASSQETVYGYTF. For the CDR3, the DNA is TGTGCCAGCAGCCAAGAGACAGTCTATGGCTACACCTTC.

This clonotype was observed a handful of times. The V and J genes are TRBV7-7 and TRBJ2-1, with D perhaps matching TRBD1 or TRBD2 (6 bases each). Germline V gene data show CDR1 as SSHAT and CDR2 as FNYEAQ (reference sequence). The CDR3 has 15 amino acids. V lost 2 bases to trimming and J lost 4 bases, with 12 bases between them. Here the CDR3 reads CASSLLGGLYNEQFF. DNA for the CDR3: TGTGCCAGCAGCTTATTAGGGGGGCTGTACAATGAGCAGTTCTTC.

V is TRBV5-1 and J is TRBJ2-1; D uncertain. Germline assignment: CDR1 SGHRS and CDR2 YFSETQ. V dropped 2 bases and J dropped 6 bases, with 9 bases sitting between them. The CDR3 has 13 amino acids. As DNA, the CDR3 is TGCGCCAGCAGCTTTGTGGATGGCAATGAGCAGTTCTTC. Amino acids: CASSFVDGNEQFF.

This clonotype was detected a few times. The genes are TRBV12-2 and TRBJ2-3; the table names TRBD1, a call not compared with the DNA. TRBV12-2 is a pseudogene segment. The CDR3 contains 18 residues. CDR3 bases: TGTGCAAGTCGCTTAGTCAGGGGGGGCGGGAATGAGGCAGATACGCAGTATTTT. The encoded protein is CASRLVRGGGNEADTQYF.

The chain is built from TRBV7-2 and TRBJ1-6; D is unresolved. Between the trimmed V and J ends, which lost 4 bases and 8 bases, there was a span of 18 bases. The CDR3 consists of 16 residues. Germline lookup yields CDR1 SGHTA and CDR2 FQGNSA. CDR3 bases: TGTGCCAGCAGCTATATGGCGACGGCTTCCTATTCACCCCTCCACTTT. Its protein is CASSYMATASYSPLHF.

This clonotype was seen a few times. The chain is built from TRBV6-5 and TRBJ2-7, with D perhaps being TRBD1 or TRBD2 (5 bases each). Germline V gene lookup returns CDR1 MNHEY and CDR2 SVGAGI. With 2 bases removed from V and 3 bases from J, the gap between germline ends came to 8 bases. The CDR3 covers 13 residues. The CDR3 protein is CASSYRDGYEQYF. The CDR3 coding sequence is TGTGCCAGCAGTTACCGGGACGGCTACGAGCAGTACTTC.

The gene calls are TRBV7-9 and TRBJ1-3; 7 bases line up with TRBD1. V trimming: 5 bases; J trimming: 1 base; junction bases outside the gene matches: 5. Germline loops: CDR1 SEHNR, CDR2 FQNEAQ (reference sequence). There are 15 residues in the CDR3. CDR3 nucleotides: TGTGCCAGCAGCCACGACAGGGCTTCTGGAAACACCATATATTTT. It translates to CASSHDRASGNTIYF.

The table lists this clonotype with a few counts. This chain joins TRBV6-1 and TRBJ1-4; 7 nucleotides match TRBD1. Germline CDR1 MNHNS, CDR2 SASEGT. After removal of 3 bases from V and 7 bases from J, the junction contained 11 bases not matched to a gene. The CDR3 spans 16 residues. CDR3: CASSELTGPISEKLFF. The CDR3 coding sequence is TGTGCCAGCAGTGAGCTGACAGGGCCTATCAGTGAAAAACTGTTTTTT.

The rearrangement joins TRBV20-1 to TRBJ2-1, with 9 bases that match TRBD2. CDR3 length: 17 amino acids. V lost 3 bases to trimming and J lost 8 bases; unmatched junction nucleotides: 17. Per germline, CDR1 DFQATT and CDR2 SNEGSKA (reference sequence). The chain's CDR3 is CSASGTGASGKSDEQFF. CDR3 DNA sequence: TGCAGTGCTAGTGGGACCGGCGCTAGCGGGAAATCTGATGAGCAGTTCTTC.

The chain is built from TRBV5-5 and TRBJ1-1; D not resolved. CDR1 and CDR2 from the germline V gene are SGHKS and YYEKEE (reference sequence). There are 15 residues in the CDR3. The V end was cut by 3 bases, the J end by 1 base, with 13 bases between. CDR3 bases: TGTGCCAGCAGCTACAGTGCTGAACCGAACACTGAAGCTTTCTTT. It is translated as CASSYSAEPNTEAFF.

The genes are TRBV7-2 and TRBJ2-3, with TRBD2 matching 8 bases. This CDR3 is 16 amino acids long. V was clipped by 1 base and J by 1 base; unmatched bases: 4. CDR1 is SGHTA and CDR2 is FQGNSA in the germline V gene. CDR3 DNA sequence: TGTGCCAGCAGCTTAGGAACGCGGGGGGGCACAGATACGCAGTATTTT. It specifies CASSLGTRGGTDTQYF.

This clonotype was seen more than once but under ten times. The chain joins TRBV11-2 to TRBJ2-7, with D tentatively TRBD1 (5 bases). This CDR3 is 13 amino acids long. Trimming took off 3 bases at V and 7 bases at J, with 13 bases between the two ends. The germline CDR1 and CDR2 sequences are SGHAT and FQNNGV. CDR3 coding DNA: TGTGCCAGCAGCTTCGGCAGGGTAGTAGAGCAGTACTTC. Translation gives CASSFGRVVEQYF.

V is TRBV10-3 and J is TRBJ2-2, with D tentatively TRBD2 (6 bases). The V end was cut by 5 bases, the J end by 8 bases, with 18 bases between. The CDR3 covers 15 residues. In germline, CDR1 is ENHRY, CDR2 SYGVKD. DNA for the CDR3: TGTGCCATCAGTAAAACTCCCAACGGACTAGGGGAGCTGTTTTTT. It specifies CAISKTPNGLGELFF.

This sequence joins TRBV27 and TRBJ2-7; 11 bases line up with TRBD2. The germline V gene encodes CDR1 MNHEY and CDR2 SMNVEV (reference sequence). Trimming removed 6 bases from V and 4 bases from J; junction bases left unmatched: 5. The CDR3 runs 14 residues. CDR3 sequence: CASRTSGMGYEQYF. For the CDR3, the DNA is TGTGCCAGCAGGACTAGCGGGATGGGGTACGAGCAGTACTTC.

The chain is built from TRBV6-5 and TRBJ2-1; weak D call: TRBD2 (5 bases). Per the germline V gene, CDR1 is MNHEY and CDR2 is SVGAGI. The CDR3 totals 13 residues. The V end was cut by 2 bases, the J end by 4 bases, with 6 bases between. CDR3 loop: CASSYTSYNEQFF. The CDR3 DNA sequence: TGTGCCAGCAGTTACACTAGTTACAATGAGCAGTTCTTC.

Written as DNA, the CDR3 is TGCAGTGCTAGAGGCAAACCGAACGCCCCCTACGAGCAGTACTTC. Encoded protein: CSARGKPNAPYEQYF. The rearrangement links TRBV20-1 to TRBJ2-7; D is unclear. Trimming took off 1 base at V and 2 bases at J, with 15 bases between the two ends. The CDR3 spans 15 residues. Per the germline V gene, CDR1 is DFQATT and CDR2 is SNEGSKA (reference sequence).

This clonotype was detected a few times. The gene calls are TRBV7-6 and TRBJ2-2; 11 nucleotides match TRBD2. This CDR3 region has 17 residues. Germline trimming cut 5 bases from V and 5 bases from J; bases unmatched to any gene: 10. Germline CDR1 and CDR2: SGHVS and FNYEAQ. DNA for the CDR3: TGTGCCAGCAGCCCCACTAGCGGGAGTGTTAAGACCGGGGAGCTGTTTTTT. Protein sequence: CASSPTSGSVKTGELFF.